This T cell receptor beta chain came from a study of Ad26.COV2.S vaccination and SARS-CoV-2 variants. Germline V gene data show CDR1 as ENHRY and CDR2 as SYGVKD. Trimming cost V 2 bases and J 1 base; bases outside gene matches: 5. This CDR3 is 16 amino acids long. Treatment in this sample: about 20 received Ad26.COV2.S at low or high dose, single or two shots; about 5 received placebo; per-sample allocation not given. The investigators took samples on day 63 after the first vaccine or placebo injection. Sequencing was performed with immunoSEQ multiplex PCR; in TCRdb, only in-frame clones are kept and a portion is missing. There are hundreds of thousands of clones in the sample; approximately 92% occur only once, and approximately 2.5% lies in the top ten.

The TCR comes from a person aged 18 to 59 who received the Ad26.COV2.S COVID-19 vaccine or a placebo. The chain recombines TRBV10-3 with TRBJ2-3; 8 bases are shared with TRBD2. Specimen: peripheral blood, collected in a trial of Ad26.COV2.S vaccine versus placebo. The CDR3 DNA reads TGTGCCATCAGTGAGCCGGGAGGGCGTGGCACAGATACGCAGTATTTT. Protein: CAISEPGGRGTDTQYF.